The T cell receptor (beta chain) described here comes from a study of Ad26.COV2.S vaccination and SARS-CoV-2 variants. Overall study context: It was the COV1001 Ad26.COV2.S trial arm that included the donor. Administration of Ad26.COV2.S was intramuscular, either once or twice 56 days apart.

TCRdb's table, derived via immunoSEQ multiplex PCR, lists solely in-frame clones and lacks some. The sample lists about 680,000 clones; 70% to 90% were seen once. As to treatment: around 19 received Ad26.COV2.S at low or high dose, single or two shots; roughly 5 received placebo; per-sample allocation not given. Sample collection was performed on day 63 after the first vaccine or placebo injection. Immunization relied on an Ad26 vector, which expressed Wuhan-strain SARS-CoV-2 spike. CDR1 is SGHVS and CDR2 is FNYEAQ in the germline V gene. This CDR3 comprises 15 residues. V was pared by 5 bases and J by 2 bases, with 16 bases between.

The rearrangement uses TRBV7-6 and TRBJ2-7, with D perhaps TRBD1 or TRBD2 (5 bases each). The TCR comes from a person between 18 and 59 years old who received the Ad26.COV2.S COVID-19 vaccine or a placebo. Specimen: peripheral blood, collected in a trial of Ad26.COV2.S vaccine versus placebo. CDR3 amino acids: CASSQMGVGTYEQYF. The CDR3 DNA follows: TGTGCCAGCAGCCAGATGGGGGTAGGCACCTACGAGCAGTACTTC.